This passage covers 24 T cell receptor beta chains from one sample sequenced in a study of blood T cell repertoires in COVID-19. Only in-frame clones appear in the TCRdb table, and some are missing; sequencing was by immunoSEQ multiplex PCR. Here the sample spans some 140,000 clones, roughly 83% being singletons. The sequenced sample consisted of peripheral blood. The origin of the receptors is a woman aged 80 or over with acute or convalescent COVID-19.

The chain has TRBV25-1 and TRBJ1-2; TRBD1 might be the D (5 bases). CDR3 length: 14 residues. Trimming took off 2 bases at V and 2 bases at J, with 9 bases between the two ends. Germline V gene sequence: CDR1 MGHDK, CDR2 SYGVNS. The CDR3 is CASSESGANYGYTF. The CDR3, as DNA: TGTGCCAGCAGTGAAAGTGGGGCCAACTATGGCTACACCTTC.

The rearrangement joins TRBV5-1 to TRBJ2-7; possibly TRBD1 for D (6 bases). The CDR3 consists of 14 residues. CDR1 and CDR2 (germline): SGHRS, YFSETQ. V was pared by 0 bases and J by 0 bases, with 7 bases between. CDR3: CASSLGQVSYEQYF. The CDR3 DNA reads as TGCGCCAGCAGCTTGGGACAGGTCTCCTACGAGCAGTACTTC.

A single count supports this clone. The V call is TRBV29-1, the J call TRBJ2-7, with D possibly being TRBD2 (6 bases). The V end lost 7 bases, the J end lost 7 bases, and 23 bases lay between the germline ends. CDR3 length: 14 amino acids. Germline CDR1 SQVTM, CDR2 ANQGSEA. CDR3 DNA: TGCAGCGCCCAACGGGGGATGGTCCCGGGGGAGCAGTACTTC. Its protein is CSAQRGMVPGEQYF.

The chain joins TRBV5-4 to TRBJ2-7; D is uncertain. There are 15 residues in the CDR3. V shed 1 base and J shed 6 bases, with 17 bases lying between them. CDR1 SGHNT and CDR2 YYREEE come from the germline V gene (reference sequence). The CDR3 nucleotides read TGTGCCAGCAGCTTGTCCGGATCCGGGTCGGGCGAGCAGTACTTC. Encoded protein: CASSLSGSGSGEQYF.

This clone has just a few counts. This sequence joins TRBV7-3 and TRBJ2-5, with 8 bases identical to TRBD1. V shed 2 bases and J 2 bases; nucleotides not matched to a gene: 4. The germline gives CDR1 SGHTA, CDR2 FQGTGA. This CDR3 is built from 15 residues. For the CDR3, the DNA is TGTGCCAGCAGCTTAGGCAGGGGGCCTCAAGAGACCCAGTACTTC. It yields the protein CASSLGRGPQETQYF.

The rearrangement uses TRBV29-1 and TRBJ2-7; no clear D gene. The CDR3 is 13 residues long. The V and J ends lost 0 bases and 6 bases respectively, with 12 bases between them. The germline CDR1 and CDR2 sequences are SQVTM and ANQGSEA. Here the CDR3 DNA reads TGCAGCGTTGAAGATCTAAGACGAGGCGAGCAGTACTTC. Residues: CSVEDLRRGEQYF.

J is TRBJ1-3 and V is TRBV6-5; a possible D gene is TRBD1 (6 bases). In germline, CDR1 is MNHEY, CDR2 SVGAGI. This CDR3 has 16 amino acids. V lost 2 bases and J 0 bases, leaving 11 bases between the germline ends. For the CDR3, the DNA is TGTGCCAGCAGTTACGGACAGAGAATCTCTGGAAACACCATATATTTT. Amino acid sequence: CASSYGQRISGNTIYF.

This CDR3 is CASSLAYREKDTQYF. The CDR3 DNA reads as TGTGCCAGCAGCTTGGCGTACAGGGAGAAAGATACGCAGTATTTT. This rearrangement joins TRBV5-4 to TRBJ2-3, with D maybe TRBD1 (6 bases). The CDR3 is 15 residues long. V was shortened by 0 bases and J by 5 bases, with 13 bases between the two germline ends. Per the germline V gene, CDR1 is SGHNT and CDR2 is YYREEE (reference sequence). Based on the CDR3 plus reference TRBV5-4 and TRBJ2-3, the full variable domain is ETGVTQSPTHLIKTRGQQVTLRCSSQSGHNTVSWYQQALGQGPQFIFQYYREEENGRGNFPPRFSGLQFPNYSSELNVNALELDDSALYLCASSLAYREKDTQYFGPGTRLTVL.

This clone was counted a few times. Here the CDR3 reads CASSPTGDSPLHF. The CDR3 region has the DNA TGTGCCAGCAGTCCGACAGGGGATTCACCCCTCCACTTT. The chain couples TRBV12-3 or TRBV12-4 to TRBJ1-6; TRBD1 agrees at 8 bases. This CDR3 comprises 13 residues. J lost 8 bases, V lost 5 bases, and 2 bases had no gene match.

This chain joins TRBV27 and TRBJ1-2; TRBD1 aligns across 10 bases. CDR3 length equals 16 residues. CDR1 is MNHEY and CDR2 is SMNVEV in the germline V gene (reference sequence). J lost 5 bases, V lost 4 bases, and 10 bases had no gene match. CDR3 in DNA: TGTGCCAGCAGTTCCTTCGTCCCGGGACAGGGGTATGGCTACACCTTC. Residues: CASSSFVPGQGYGYTF.

This clone was seen a few times. The chain uses TRBV7-8 and TRBJ1-2; D is unclear. CDR1 is SGHVS and CDR2 is FQNEAQ in the germline V gene. The CDR3 is 11 residues long. Deletions cut 6 bases from V and 8 bases from J, with 10 bases between. CDR3 nucleotides: TGTGCCAGCAGTCGCGATCGGGGCTACACCTTC. Its translation is CASSRDRGYTF. Using reference TRBV7-8 and TRBJ1-2 for the parts outside the CDR3, the full variable domain is GAGVSQSPRYKVAKRGQDVALRCDPISGHVSLFWYQQALGQGPEFLTYFQNEAQLDKSGLPSDRFFAERPEGSVSTLKIQRTQQEDSAVYLCASSRDRGYTFGSGTRLTVV.

The J gene is TRBJ2-2, the V gene TRBV18; no firm D call. CDR1 and CDR2 from the germline V gene are KGHSH and LQKENI. The CDR3 runs to 16 residues. V was shortened by 2 bases and J by 0 bases, with 10 bases between the two germline ends. The CDR3 nucleotides read TGTGCCAGCTCACCAGGGCTACCCACGAACACCGGGGAGCTGTTTTTT. Its translation is CASSPGLPTNTGELFF.

The chain employs TRBV7-9 and TRBJ1-5, with a possible D match to TRBD1 (5 bases). The CDR3 is made up of 13 amino acids. Germline V gives CDR1 SEHNR, CDR2 FQNEAQ (reference sequence). V lost 4 bases and J lost 9, with 13 bases in between. DNA of the CDR3: TGTGCCAGCAGCTCCGGGGGTTTCCGGCCCCAGCATTTT. This translates into CASSSGGFRPQHF.

The rearrangement links TRBV12-3 or TRBV12-4 to TRBJ1-2, with D tentatively TRBD1 (5 bases). The CDR3 covers 13 residues. V dropped 6 bases and J dropped 5 bases, with 13 bases sitting between them. The CDR3 loop reads CASSGGGVYGYTF. The CDR3 DNA reads as TGTGCCAGCAGCGGGGGGGGTGTTTATGGCTACACCTTC.

This chain connects TRBV6-5 to TRBJ2-1; D remains ambiguous. CDR1 and CDR2 from the germline V gene are MNHEY and SVGAGI. The V end lost 0 bases, the J end lost 9 bases, and 12 bases lay between the germline ends. The CDR3 extends over 14 amino acids. The CDR3 is CASSYSGSLGEQFF. In DNA, the CDR3 is TGTGCCAGCAGTTACTCCGGGTCGCTAGGTGAGCAGTTCTTC.

This chain links TRBV5-1 with TRBJ1-2, with TRBD1 matching over 8 bases. The J segment lost 2 bases and the V segment lost 5 bases, leaving 14 bases of the junction unmatched. CDR3 size: 17 residues. Per the germline V gene, CDR1 is SGHRS and CDR2 is YFSETQ. Written as DNA, the CDR3 is TGCGCCAGCAGTTTAACCGGACAGGGCTCGACCAACTATGGCTACACCTTC. This sequence encodes CASSLTGQGSTNYGYTF.

This chain links TRBV11-2 with TRBJ2-2; 8 bases align to TRBD1. V dropped 5 bases and J dropped 3; count of bases not matched to a gene: 14. Looked up from germline, CDR1 is SGHAT and CDR2 is FQNNGV. The CDR3 consists of 18 residues. The DNA for the CDR3 is TGTGCCAGCAGCCTAAGGCGGGTTACGACAGGGGACACCGGGGAGCTGTTTTTT. Residues: CASSLRRVTTGDTGELFF.

The gene calls are TRBV6-2 or TRBV6-3 and TRBJ1-5; D is unresolved. V was pared by 4 bases and J by 4 bases, with 11 bases between. The CDR3 is made up of 14 amino acids. CDR1 is MNHEY and CDR2 is SVGEGT in the germline V gene. As DNA, the CDR3 is TGTGCCAGCAGTTTCCGGGGTTGGAATCAGCCCCAGCATTTT. This sequence encodes CASSFRGWNQPQHF.

V gene TRBV10-3 combines with J gene TRBJ2-1; D may be TRBD2 (6 bases). Trimming left V 0 bases short and J 6 bases short, with 9 bases between. Germline CDR1 ENHRY, CDR2 SYGVKD. The CDR3 consists of 14 residues. DNA of the CDR3: TGTGCCATCAGTGAGTCGCGGGGAGGCAATGAGCAGTTCTTC. This translates into CAISESRGGNEQFF.

The chain uses TRBV2 and TRBJ1-6, with 8 bases aligning to TRBD1. Looked up from germline, CDR1 is SNHLY and CDR2 is FYNNEI. V lost 5 bases, J lost 7 bases, and 7 bases stayed unmatched. The CDR3 runs to 15 residues. Written as DNA, the CDR3 is TGTGCCAGCAGTCCGCGGACAGGGCGAAATTCACCCCTCCACTTT. Amino acid sequence: CASSPRTGRNSPLHF.

The J gene is TRBJ2-5, the V gene TRBV7-9, with TRBD1 matching 9 bases. V lost 4 bases and J lost 7; bases outside the gene matches: 13. This CDR3 is 16 amino acids long. From germline, CDR1 is SEHNR and CDR2 FQNEAQ (reference sequence). The CDR3 loop reads CASSWLKGQGFATQYF. CDR3 sequence (DNA): TGTGCCAGCAGCTGGCTTAAGGGACAGGGTTTTGCGACCCAGTACTTC. The whole variable domain, filled in from reference TRBV7-9 and TRBJ2-5, reads DTGVSQNPRHKITKRGQNVTFRCDPISEHNRLYWYRQTLGQGPEFLTYFQNEAQLEKSRLLSDRFSAERPKGSFSTLEIQRTEQGDSAMYLCASSWLKGQGFATQYFGPGTRLLVL.

In this sample, this clone turned up once. The rearrangement uses TRBV24-1 and TRBJ1-2; no clear D. The CDR3 runs to 15 residues. Trimming removed 9 bases from V and 2 bases from J, with 18 bases in between. Germline values: CDR1 KGHDR, CDR2 SFDVKD. The CDR3 loop reads CATSTWAGKNYGYTF. The CDR3 DNA sequence: TGTGCCACCTCGACTTGGGCGGGAAAAAACTATGGCTACACCTTC.

The chain recombines TRBV7-9 with TRBJ2-7; D is unclear. The V gene lost 2 bases and the J gene lost 5 bases, with 4 bases spanning the gap. The CDR3 covers 11 residues. Germline assignment: CDR1 SEHNR and CDR2 FQNEAQ (reference sequence). This chain's CDR3 is CASSLLDEQYF. In DNA form, the CDR3 reads TGTGCCAGCAGCTTACTAGACGAGCAGTACTTC.

The chain recombines TRBV7-9 with TRBJ1-4; D is unclear. The CDR3 runs to 14 residues. Trimming removed 5 bases at V and 0 bases at J, with 7 bases between. Germline CDR1 SEHNR, CDR2 FQNEAQ (reference sequence). The CDR3 region has the DNA TGTGCCAGCAGCCCCCGTGCAACTAATGAAAAACTGTTTTTT. Translated: CASSPRATNEKLFF.